These 24 T cell receptor beta chains came from one sample sequenced in a study of shared clonotypes between healthy human individuals. Data came from immunoSEQ multiplex PCR; TCRdb stores just in-frame clones and leaves some out. This table has over a million clones, 75% to 80% appearing once. Specimen: memory CD4+ T cells from PBMCs. The subset denotes: CD45RA-negative fraction. These receptors came from a man between 18 and 35 years old in good health. Some clones in this sample may be carry-over from other donors' samples.

This chain uses TRBV28 with TRBJ1-2, with 11 bases that match TRBD1. CDR3 length: 15 amino acids. Germline CDR1 MDHEN, CDR2 SYDVKM. Trimming cost V 5 bases and J 3 bases; bases outside gene matches: 5. The CDR3 is CASSEPGQGDYGYTF. DNA for the CDR3: TGTGCCAGCAGTGAGCCGGGACAGGGGGACTATGGCTACACCTTC.

In its sample, this clone was seen once. The J gene is TRBJ1-1, the V gene TRBV10-3; the match to TRBD1 covers 8 bases. The CDR3 runs to 15 residues. The V gene end was trimmed by 0 bases and the J gene end by 6 bases; junction bases not matched to a gene: 6. CDR1 is ENHRY and CDR2 is SYGVKD in the germline V gene. CDR3 sequence reads: CAISESGQGWAEAFF. In DNA, the CDR3 is TGTGCCATCAGTGAGTCAGGACAGGGTTGGGCTGAAGCTTTCTTT.

A note on this clone: Other DNA variants within this sample encode the same CDR3. The chain has TRBV28 and TRBJ2-3; D gene uncertain. CDR3 length equals 11 residues. Trimming cost V 6 bases and J 3 bases, with 4 bases left between them. Germline loops: CDR1 MDHEN, CDR2 SYDVKM. CDR3 sequence reads: CASRQTDTQYF. CDR3 DNA: TGTGCCAGCAGGCAGACAGATACGCAGTATTTT.

For this clone: One base away lies a much larger clone, so this may be a sequencing read error. This sample also contains other DNA sequences that code for the same CDR3. The rearrangement uses TRBV7-2 and TRBJ1-1; 8 bases match TRBD1. The CDR3 loop spans 14 amino acids. Germline assignment: CDR1 SGHTA and CDR2 FQGNSA. V shed 3 bases, J shed 1 base, and the junction held 1 base outside the gene matches. The CDR3 nucleotides are TGTGCCAGCAGCTTCCAGGGGGCGAACACTGAAGCTTTCTTT. Its translation is CASSFQGANTEAFF.

The chain recombines TRBV7-2 with TRBJ2-7; no firm D call. Germline V gene sequence: CDR1 SGHTA, CDR2 FQGNSA. The germline V and J ends were trimmed by 2 bases and 6 bases, with 8 bases remaining between them. The CDR3 sequence is 12 residues long. CDR3 region: CASSLRAGEQYF. The CDR3 DNA follows: TGTGCCAGCAGCTTAAGGGCCGGCGAGCAGTACTTC.

This clone turned up a few times. This chain uses TRBV29-1 with TRBJ1-1; unclear D gene. Germline lookup yields CDR1 SQVTM and CDR2 ANQGSEA. Trimming stripped 5 bases from V and 4 bases from J, with 5 bases between. CDR3 length: 10 amino acids. The CDR3 DNA reads TGCAGCGTTTCTTTCACTGAAGCTTTCTTT. This encodes CSVSFTEAFF.

This clone has just one count. The rearrangement links TRBV28 to TRBJ2-3; D call uncertain. Trimming removed 5 bases at V and 3 bases at J, with 9 bases between. From germline, CDR1 is MDHEN and CDR2 SYDVKM. The CDR3 extends over 13 amino acids. CDR3 nucleotide sequence: TGTGCCAGCAGTCTTTCCTTTACAGATACGCAGTATTTT. It specifies CASSLSFTDTQYF.

This chain links TRBV11-2 with TRBJ1-1; D possibly corresponds to TRBD1 (6 bases). The CDR3 contains 15 residues. Per germline, CDR1 SGHAT and CDR2 FQNNGV. Trimming took 2 bases from V and 2 from J, leaving 12 bases between them. CDR3 coding DNA: TGTGCCAGCAGCTTATTCGGACAGATAAACACTGAAGCTTTCTTT. It codes for CASSLFGQINTEAFF.

This sequence joins TRBV5-1 and TRBJ2-1, with 10 bases aligning to TRBD2. Germline V CDR1 and CDR2: SGHRS, YFSETQ. Unmatched junction bases numbered 11, after V lost 0 bases and J lost 5 bases. CDR3 length: 18 residues. In nucleotides, the CDR3 is TGCGCCAGCAGCTTGGCATTGGGGTCGAGCGGGAGGGACAATGAGCAGTTCTTC. It translates to CASSLALGSSGRDNEQFF.

The chain uses TRBV5-6 and TRBJ2-7, with a tentative D call TRBD1 (5 bases). Trimming took off 5 bases at V and 0 bases at J, with 12 bases between the two ends. This CDR3 has 14 amino acids. CDR1 and CDR2 (germline): SGHDT, YYEEEE. The CDR3 region has the DNA TGTGCCAGCAGAACCTGGGGCAGCTCCTACGAGCAGTACTTC. This encodes CASRTWGSSYEQYF.

A remark on this clone: The same CDR3 is also encoded by other DNA sequences in this sample. The CDR3 DNA is TGTGCCAGCAGCTTAGGGAGAAGTTCGAATGAGCAGTTCTTC. The encoded protein is CASSLGRSSNEQFF. The chain joins TRBV11-3 to TRBJ2-1; no clear D. Germline V CDR1 and CDR2: SGHNT, YENEEA. The CDR3 sequence is 14 residues long. Trimming took off 1 base at V and 7 bases at J, with 11 bases between the two ends.

This chain uses TRBV29-1 with TRBJ2-3, with 8 bases matching TRBD1. Per germline, CDR1 SQVTM and CDR2 ANQGSEA. The CDR3 runs 13 residues. With 7 bases clipped from V and 6 bases from J, the junction kept 9 bases outside the gene matches. In DNA form, the CDR3 reads TGCAGCGGGGCCCGACAGGGGTTGGATACGCAGTATTTT. Translating gives CSGARQGLDTQYF.

This sequence joins TRBV5-4 and TRBJ1-2; TRBD1 aligns across 7 bases. The CDR3 contains 14 residues. The trim removed 3 bases at V and 4 bases at J, leaving 6 bases unmatched. The germline gives CDR1 SGHNT, CDR2 YYREEE (reference sequence). The CDR3 region is CASSSGQDPYGYTF. The DNA for the CDR3 is TGTGCCAGCAGCTCTGGACAGGACCCCTATGGCTACACCTTC. The full variable domain, completed using reference TRBV5-4 and TRBJ1-2, is ETGVTQSPTHLIKTRGQQVTLRCSSQSGHNTVSWYQQALGQGPQFIFQYYREEENGRGNFPPRFSGLQFPNYSSELNVNALELDDSALYLCASSSGQDPYGYTFGSGTRLTVV.

The chain carries TRBV11-3 and TRBJ2-1, with 9 nucleotides matching TRBD2. Germline V gene sequence: CDR1 SGHNT, CDR2 YENEEA. V shed 1 base, J shed 10 bases, and the junction held 2 bases outside the gene matches. The CDR3 runs 13 residues. The CDR3 is CASSLAAGGEQFF. DNA for the CDR3: TGTGCCAGCAGCTTAGCGGCGGGAGGGGAGCAGTTCTTC.

The chain uses TRBV6-1 and TRBJ1-3, with D unclear. The CDR3 has 13 amino acids. From germline, CDR1 is MNHNS and CDR2 SASEGT. V was cut by 6 bases and J by 4 bases, with 10 bases left in between. The CDR3 sequence: CASREPLGNTIYF. The CDR3 region has the DNA TGTGCCAGCAGGGAACCCTTAGGAAACACCATATATTTT.

With respect to this clone: The same CDR3 can be traced to other DNA sequences in this sample. V is TRBV18 and J is TRBJ1-5, with unresolved D. The CDR3 extends over 14 amino acids. In germline, CDR1 is KGHSH, CDR2 LQKENI. V was pared by 3 bases and J by 1 base, with 7 bases between. This CDR3 reads CASSPNLSNQPQHF. Here the CDR3 DNA reads TGTGCCAGCTCACCGAATCTGAGCAATCAGCCCCAGCATTTT.

The chain is built from TRBV21-1 and TRBJ1-5; the D segment call TRBD1 is taken from the table without a DNA check. TRBV21-1 is listed as a pseudogene. The CDR3 has 13 residues. CDR3 in DNA: TGTGCCAGCAAGACAGGGGGCGGTCAGCCCCAGCATTTT. Translated, it gives CASKTGGGQPQHF.

The chain uses TRBV7-2 and TRBJ2-1; D unresolved. Germline CDR1 is SGHTA and CDR2 is FQGNSA. V was clipped by 1 base and J by 3 bases, with 7 bases between them. The CDR3 is made up of 14 amino acids. The CDR3 protein is CASSLGVHYNEQFF. CDR3 DNA: TGTGCCAGCAGCTTAGGAGTACACTACAATGAGCAGTTCTTC.

The chain employs TRBV19 and TRBJ2-3; a weak D match, TRBD2 (6 bases). CDR1 LNHDA and CDR2 SQIVND come from the germline V gene (reference sequence). The CDR3 sequence is 16 residues long. Between the trimmed V and J ends, which lost 5 bases and 0 bases, there was a span of 15 bases. The CDR3 sequence is CASSDRAGKSTDTQYF. As DNA, the CDR3 is TGTGCCAGTAGTGACCGGGCGGGGAAGAGCACAGATACGCAGTATTTT.

This clone was recorded a few times. This chain links TRBV5-1 with TRBJ1-1; D remains unclear. The V end lost 4 bases, the J end lost 2 bases, and 15 bases lay between the germline ends. Germline CDR1 is SGHRS and CDR2 is YFSETQ. This CDR3 comprises 15 residues. The CDR3, as DNA: TGCGCCAGCAGCCCCCTCAGAGACCGAAACACTGAAGCTTTCTTT. Translation: CASSPLRDRNTEAFF.

This chain uses TRBV7-9 with TRBJ2-2; either TRBD1 or TRBD2 may fit D (5 bases each). The CDR3 is 13 amino acids. Germline V gene sequence: CDR1 SEHNR, CDR2 FQNEAQ (reference sequence). V lost 3 bases and J lost 6, with 8 bases in between. CDR3 in DNA: TGTGCCAGCAGCTTGGGGACGGCCGGGGAGCTGTTTTTT. It specifies CASSLGTAGELFF.

The genes are TRBV7-3 and TRBJ2-5; D remains ambiguous. Germline V gives CDR1 SGHTA, CDR2 FQGTGA. The CDR3 spans 13 residues. Trimming took off 1 base at V and 7 bases at J, with 10 bases between the two ends. The CDR3 sequence is CASSLNGRGTQYF. The CDR3 bases are TGTGCCAGCAGCTTAAACGGTCGCGGGACCCAGTACTTC.

This clone was seen once. One end of the junction fails to match germline, which may point to a read error. This chain uses TRBV9 with TRBJ1-4, with D unresolved. The CDR3 consists of 13 residues. CDR1 and CDR2 (germline): SGDLS, YYNGEE. CDR3 bases: TGTGCCAGCAGCGTACAACCTAATGAAAATCTGTTTTTT. It translates to CASSVQPNENLFF.

This clone appeared once. The V gene is TRBV28, the J gene TRBJ1-1, with unresolved D. CDR1 and CDR2 (germline): MDHEN, SYDVKM. This CDR3 is built from 15 residues. V was shortened by 6 bases and J by 4 bases, with 18 bases between the two germline ends. CDR3: CASRPDNRLGTEAFF. The CDR3 nucleotides read TGTGCCAGCAGACCGGATAATAGGTTGGGCACTGAAGCTTTCTTT.